Detailed here is one T cell receptor (beta chain). This table comes from immunoSEQ multiplex PCR, and its TCRdb copy is limited to in-frame clones, with some not included. The sample has fewer than 300,000 clones, approximately 90% seen once. Trimming took 5 bases from V and 5 from J; bases not matched to a gene: 6. Germline V lookup: CDR1 ENHRY, CDR2 SYGVKD. The CDR3 has 13 residues. The data belong to a study of blood T cell repertoires in COVID-19. The sequence was obtained from a woman aged 30 to 39 who had recovered from COVID-19. The gene calls are TRBV10-3 and TRBJ2-7; TRBD1 aligns across 7 bases. The material sequenced was PBMCs or T cells enriched from blood (not recorded which). The CDR3 sequence: CAISILTGNEQYF. As DNA, the CDR3 is TGTGCCATCAGTATATTGACAGGGAACGAGCAGTACTTC.